The entry below gives a single T cell receptor (beta chain) sequence along with its context. What it binds is unknown. TCRdb keeps only in-frame clones here, not all; method: immunoSEQ multiplex PCR. The sample shows roughly 56,000 clones, 81% of them seen only once. With 5 bases clipped from V and 4 bases from J, the junction kept 16 bases outside the gene matches. The germline CDR1 and CDR2 sequences are MDHEN and SYDVKM. There are 18 residues in the CDR3. This sample was taken from a study of T cell responses to AZD1222 COVID-19 vaccine. General study findings and limits: With two AZD1222 doses given, Spike-specific TCR breadth and depth both rose.

V usage is TRBV28 and J usage is TRBJ2-5; 10 bases line up with TRBD1. This sample comprised peripheral blood, obtained 28 days after the second AZD1222 dose. The receptor was derived from an adult who received the AZD1222 COVID-19 vaccine. The CDR3 nucleotides are TGTGCCAGCAGTACCGTTCGGGACAGGGGAGTTAGGGGAGAGACCCAGTACTTC. Translation gives CASSTVRDRGVRGETQYF.